Each of the 2 T cell receptor beta chains below was sequenced from the same sample in a study of blood T cell repertoires in COVID-19. Generated by immunoSEQ multiplex PCR, the TCRdb table keeps only in-frame clones and is missing some. The sample shows 35,000 to 50,000 clones, just under 70% of them seen only once. Sequencing used peripheral blood. These receptors came from a man at least 80 years old with acute or convalescent COVID-19.

Regarding this clone: Distinct nucleotide sequences in the sample also encode this CDR3. V usage is TRBV19 and J usage is TRBJ2-5; 7 bases align to TRBD1. This CDR3 region has 14 residues. Trimming took 5 bases from V and 1 from J; bases not matched to a gene: 4. Germline-derived CDR1 and CDR2 are LNHDA and SQIVND (reference sequence). CDR3 sequence reads: CASSARDSQETQYF. The CDR3 DNA reads TGTGCCAGTAGTGCTCGGGACAGCCAAGAGACCCAGTACTTC. Drawing the rest from reference TRBV19 and TRBJ2-5, the complete variable domain is DGGITQSPKYLFRKEGQNVTLSCEQNLNHDAMYWYRQDPGQGLRLIYYSQIVNDFQKGDIAEGYSVSREKKESFPLTVTSAQKNPTAFYLCASSARDSQETQYFGPGTRLLVL.

V and J are TRBV3-1 (or the pseudogene TRBV3-2) and TRBJ2-2; D remains ambiguous. CDR1 and CDR2 from the germline V gene are LGHDT and YNNKEL (reference sequence). The ends were cut back, 1 base at V and 4 bases at J, with 7 bases in the middle. CDR3 length: 14 amino acids. The CDR3 bases are TGTGCCAGCAGCCAAGTGCAGTTCACCGGGGAGCTGTTTTTT. It translates to CASSQVQFTGELFF.